Included here is one TCR beta chain sequence, with context. Primers: 60 Vbeta forward and 13 Jbeta reverse. Libraries were prepared by immunoSEQ multiplex PCR; TCRdb keeps only in-frame clonotypes and omits some of them. The sample has over 150,000 clones, under 90% seen once. This sample was included in a study of cytomegalovirus exposure and HLA in healthy donors. There are 13 residues in the CDR3. Trimming shortened V by 4 bases and J by 7 bases, and 11 bases separated the two germline ends. Germline-derived CDR1 and CDR2 are SGHTA and FQGNSA. The receptor was isolated from a man between 18 and 35 years old in good health and CMV-seronegative. Sequenced: PBMCs. V usage is TRBV7-2 and J usage is TRBJ1-5; D gene unclear. DNA of the CDR3: TGTGCCAGCAGCTATCATAATCTACAGCCCCAGCATTTT. Translation gives CASSYHNLQPQHF.